This T cell receptor (beta chain) was retrieved from a study of type 1 regulatory T cells. Deletions cut 1 base from V and 3 bases from J, with 9 bases between. This CDR3 has 14 residues. Germline V lookup: CDR1 SGHVS, CDR2 FNYEAQ. TCRdb redid the calling of the reads with MiXCR, one entry per CDR3 protein. The repertoire has around 69,000 distinct CDR3 sequences, about 69% of them found once; the top ten carry 7.6%. Concerning this clonotype itself: Antigen specificity is unknown.

The receptor's source is a human donor in good health. The sequenced material came from cultured T cells, either the whole culture or a sorted T cell fraction (not recorded which). Subset described: Tr1-enriched cell product generated in vitro against host alloantigens. The chain carries TRBV7-6 and TRBJ1-1; perhaps TRBD1 as D (6 bases). The CDR3 nucleotides are TGTGCCAGCAGCTTAGGGGGGCTACACACTGAAGCTTTCTTT. Amino acids: CASSLGGLHTEAFF.